These T cell receptor beta chains were read from a single sample in a study of Tregs in tolerant kidney transplant recipients. Produced via immunoSEQ multiplex PCR; TCRdb's table is partial and in-frame only. The table lists under 100,000 clones, more than 80% of them singletons, with 4.7% in the top ten. The specimen was CD8+ T cells from blood. All receptors derive from a human donor in good health. Each CDR3 is given with its conserved first and last residue. A D gene is named only where the DNA matches it firmly. A clone size is listed for some rows: how often the clone was seen (once, few, many), or a class if it is expanded.

. | TRBJ1-2 | TRBV11-1 | . | CASSFPGSYGYTF | TGTGCCAGCAGCTTCCCGGGGAGCTATGGCTACACCTTC
. | TRBJ2-3 | TRBV5-4 | . | CASTQPETTDTQYF | TGTGCCAGCACTCAACCCGAGACCACAGATACGCAGTATTTT
. | TRBJ2-7 | TRBV7-9 | . | CASSTLEVYEQYF | TGTGCCAGCAGCACCCTAGAGGTTTACGAGCAGTACTTC
. | TRBJ2-1 | TRBV20-1 | . | CSAGYNEQFF | TGCAGTGCTGGTTACAATGAGCAGTTCTTC
. | TRBJ1-1 | TRBV7-8 | TRBD1 | CASSLGLRGLNTEAFF | TGTGCCAGCAGCTTAGGTCTTAGGGGGCTGAACACTGAAGCTTTCTTT
. | TRBJ2-1 | TRBV5-6 | . | CASSFGNEQFF | TGTGCCAGCAGCTTTGGGAATGAGCAGTTCTTC
. | TRBJ2-6 | TRBV7-8 | TRBD1 | CASRKDREISSGANVLTF | TGTGCCAGCAGAAAAGACAGGGAGATCAGCTCTGGGGCCAACGTCCTGACTTTC
. | TRBJ2-3 | TRBV27 | . | CASTPTGPASTDTQYF | TGTGCCAGCACTCCAACAGGGCCCGCTAGCACAGATACGCAGTATTTT
. | TRBJ2-7 | TRBV16 | TRBD2 | CASSQGTKEGPGRYEQYF | TGTGCCAGCAGCCAAGGGACTAAAGAGGGCCCTGGTCGGTACGAGCAGTACTTC
. | TRBJ1-5 | TRBV30 | . | CAWSVGRGYRALNQPQHF | TGTGCCTGGAGTGTAGGTCGGGGTTACAGGGCTCTCAATCAGCCCCAGCATTTT
. | TRBJ1-5 | TRBV6-1 | . | CASSAGVGQPQHF | TGCGCCAGCAGTGCCGGTGTGGGACAGCCCCAGCATTTT
few | TRBJ1-4 | TRBV18 | TRBD1 | CASSPWAGGSTNEKLFF | TGTGCCAGCTCACCTTGGGCAGGGGGCTCGACTAATGAAAAACTGTTTTTT
. | TRBJ2-1 | TRBV7-9 | . | CASTMWTRSSYNEQFF | TGTGCCAGCACTATGTGGACTCGAAGCTCCTACAATGAGCAGTTCTTC
. | TRBJ2-7 | TRBV5-3 | . | CARSLVYEQYF | TGTGCCAGAAGCTTGGTGTACGAGCAGTACTTC
few | TRBJ1-2 | TRBV27 | . | CASSRGSSGYTF | TGTGCCAGCAGTAGAGGTTCCTCTGGCTACACCTTC
few | TRBJ2-2 | TRBV27 | . | CASSLRRAGTGELFF | TGTGCCAGCAGTTTGAGAAGGGCCGGCACCGGGGAGCTGTTTTTT
. | TRBJ1-2 | TRBV6-5 | . | CASSGAGYGYTF | TGTGCCAGCTCCGGCGCGGGCTATGGCTACACCTTC
. | TRBJ2-3 | TRBV13 | TRBD2 | CASSFRPSGGTDTQYF | TGTGCCAGCAGCTTTCGCCCTAGCGGGGGAACAGATACGCAGTATTTT
. | TRBJ1-1 | TRBV4-1 | . | CASSQYDTGAVNTEAFF | TGCGCCAGCAGCCAATACGACACCGGGGCGGTGAACACTGAAGCTTTCTTT
. | TRBJ1-1 | TRBV9 | TRBD1 | CASSPRTGGTEAFF | TGTGCCAGCAGCCCACGGACAGGGGGCACTGAAGCTTTCTTT
once | TRBJ2-7 | TRBV30 | TRBD1 | CAWSGRDRVYEQYF | TGTGCCTGGAGTGGCCGGGACAGGGTCTACGAGCAGTACTTC
. | TRBJ2-7 | TRBV9 | . | CASSIGPQVEQYF | TGTGCCAGCTCGATTGGGCCCCAAGTGGAGCAGTACTTC
. | TRBJ1-5 | TRBV7-2 | TRBD1 | CASSLVAGGGNQPQHF | TGTGCCAGCAGCTTAGTGGCAGGGGGAGGCAATCAGCCCCAGCATTTT
. | TRBJ2-6 | TRBV6-4 | . | CASSPGGPSGANVLTF | TGTGCCAGCAGCCCCGGGGGGCCCTCTGGGGCCAACGTCCTGACTTTC
. | TRBJ2-1 | TRBV5-6 | . | CASSYGAAGPFYNEQFF | TGTGCCAGCAGCTATGGGGCAGCTGGGCCTTTCTACAATGAGCAGTTCTTC
. | TRBJ2-7 | TRBV13 | . | CASSLGNSYEQYF | TGTGCCAGCAGCTTAGGGAACAGCTACGAGCAGTACTTC
. | TRBJ1-1 | TRBV19 | TRBD1 | CASSNRDRGISTEAFF | TGTGCCAGTAGTAACCGAGACAGGGGTATTAGCACTGAAGCTTTCTTT
. | TRBJ1-2 | TRBV9 | . | CASSVLEVGYDYTF | TGTGCCAGCAGCGTATTGGAGGTGGGCTATGACTACACCTTC
. | TRBJ1-2 | TRBV4-1 | . | CASSQALGRGYGYTF | TGCGCCAGCAGCCAAGCATTGGGAAGGGGCTATGGCTACACCTTC
. | TRBJ2-5 | TRBV2 | TRBD2 | CASSGSSGDQETQYF | TGTGCCAGCAGTGGGTCTAGCGGGGATCAAGAGACCCAGTACTTC
. | TRBJ1-3 | TRBV9 | . | CASSSYRDRTGNTIYF | TGTGCCAGCAGCTCCTACCGGGACCGAACTGGAAACACCATATATTTT
. | TRBJ1-2 | TRBV30 | . | CAWSVRGTRGHYGYTF | TGTGCCTGGAGTGTAAGGGGCACTCGGGGACACTATGGCTACACCTTC
. | TRBJ1-2 | TRBV19 | . | CASSMTVNYGYTF | TGTGCCAGTAGTATGACAGTTAACTATGGCTACACCTTC
once | TRBJ2-7 | TRBV7-6 | . | CASSPNGLEQYF | TGTGCCAGCAGCCCAAACGGGCTCGAGCAGTACTTC
once | TRBJ2-7 | TRBV9 | . | CASSVAEGAYEQYF | TGTGCCAGCAGCGTAGCTGAGGGGGCCTACGAGCAGTACTTC
. | TRBJ2-1 | TRBV6-5 | TRBD2 | CASSYERGGVNEQFF | TGTGCCAGCAGTTACGAGCGGGGGGGGGTGAATGAGCAGTTCTTC
. | TRBJ1-5 | TRBV9 | . | CASSVEGGYQPQHF | TGTGCCAGCAGCGTAGAAGGGGGGTATCAGCCCCAGCATTTT
. | TRBJ1-1 | TRBV11-2 | . | CASSFETDHEAFF | TGTGCCAGCAGCTTTGAGACAGATCATGAAGCTTTCTTT
. | TRBJ1-2 | TRBV4-1 | . | CASSQEIQVGGYTF | TGCGCCAGCAGCCAAGAAATTCAGGTGGGGGGCTACACCTTC
. | TRBJ1-1 | TRBV19 | . | CASSTRVEAFF | TGTGCCAGTAGTACGCGTGTCGAAGCTTTCTTT
. | TRBJ2-3 | TRBV7-9 | . | CASSLPDSLEGTDTQYF | TGTGCCAGCAGCCTCCCGGACAGTCTGGAGGGCACAGATACGCAGTATTTT
. | TRBJ2-7 | TRBV13 | . | CASSFLNIHEQYF | TGTGCCAGCAGCTTCCTTAACATCCACGAGCAGTACTTC